The 10 T cell receptor beta chains given below trace back to one sample, sequenced in a study of control samples from healthy donors and cancer patients. Using immunoSEQ multiplex PCR, the repertoire was profiled, and TCRdb retains in-frame clones only, with some absent. Of some 150,000 clones in the sample, roughly 92% were seen once. Sequenced sample: blood. Source of these receptors: a man aged 45-65 years in good health.

In this sample, this clone turned up once. The CDR3 protein is CASSFPRVDWNEQFF. The CDR3 region has the DNA TGTGCCAGCAGCTTCCCGAGAGTGGACTGGAATGAGCAGTTCTTC. The rearrangement uses TRBV5-5 and TRBJ2-1; D may be TRBD2 (5 bases). This CDR3 has 15 amino acids. Per the germline V gene, CDR1 is SGHKS and CDR2 is YYEKEE (reference sequence). Trimming took 2 bases from V and 7 from J, leaving 16 bases between them.

The J gene is TRBJ1-5, the V gene TRBV6-1; D gene unclear. With 2 bases removed from V and 1 base from J, the gap between germline ends came to 12 bases. CDR3 length: 16 residues. Germline CDR1 MNHNS, CDR2 SASEGT. As DNA, the CDR3 is TGTGCCAGCAGTGAACCGTATGGAGGAAGCAATCAGCCCCAGCATTTT. Translated: CASSEPYGGSNQPQHF.

The chain employs TRBV15 and TRBJ2-2; perhaps TRBD2 as D (7 bases). The germline V and J ends were trimmed by 0 bases and 7 bases, with 12 bases remaining between them. The CDR3 sequence is 15 residues long. Germline CDR1 LNHNV, CDR2 YYDKDF (reference sequence). CDR3 in amino acids: CATSRDEGGSGELFF. The CDR3 DNA follows: TGTGCCACCAGCAGAGATGAGGGGGGGAGCGGGGAGCTGTTTTTT.

V is TRBV11-2 and J is TRBJ2-3, with TRBD1 as a possible D gene (5 bases). Germline loops: CDR1 SGHAT, CDR2 FQNNGV. The CDR3 is made up of 14 amino acids. Trimming shortened V by 5 bases and J by 1 base, and 10 bases separated the two germline ends. CDR3 sequence: CASSGAFRTDTQYF. Written as DNA, the CDR3 is TGTGCCAGCAGCGGGGCGTTTCGCACAGATACGCAGTATTTT.

This rearrangement joins TRBV10-3 to TRBJ1-3; TRBD1 matches 9 bases. Germline V lookup: CDR1 ENHRY, CDR2 SYGVKD. Trimming took 2 bases from V and 1 from J; bases not matched to a gene: 3. The CDR3 covers 16 residues. The CDR3 sequence: CAISEGGQGSGNTIYF. DNA for the CDR3: TGTGCCATCAGTGAGGGAGGACAGGGGTCTGGAAACACCATATATTTT.

This clone showed up just once. V is TRBV9 and J is TRBJ2-5; tentative D call: TRBD1 (6 bases). Germline values: CDR1 SGDLS, CDR2 YYNGEE. The CDR3 has 14 residues. Trimming took off 3 bases at V and 9 bases at J, with 18 bases between the two ends. CDR3 coding DNA: TGTGCCAGCAGCGATCAGGGGATTGGCGTGGCCCAGTACTTC. This encodes CASSDQGIGVAQYF. Variable domain in full (rest from reference TRBV9 and TRBJ2-5): DSGVTQTPKHLITATGQRVTLRCSPRSGDLSVYWYQQSLDQGLQFLIQYYNGEERAKGNILERFSAQQFPDLHSELNLSSLELGDSALYFCASSDQGIGVAQYFGPGTRLLVL.

This chain links TRBV30 with TRBJ1-4; unclear D gene. The CDR3 is made up of 14 amino acids. V lost 4 bases and J 5 bases, leaving 14 bases between the germline ends. CDR1 is GTSNPN and CDR2 is SVGIG in the germline V gene (reference sequence). CDR3 sequence: CAWNLGMGNEKLFF. The CDR3 DNA reads TGTGCCTGGAACCTGGGAATGGGAAATGAAAAACTGTTTTTT.

The chain is built from TRBV11-2 and TRBJ2-7; 10 nucleotides match TRBD2. Germline-derived CDR1 and CDR2 are SGHAT and FQNNGV. V was pared by 1 base and J by 10 bases, with 10 bases of the junction left unmatched. The CDR3 length is 15 residues. This chain's CDR3 is CASSLVASGSSLQYF. CDR3 DNA sequence: TGTGCCAGCAGCTTAGTCGCTAGCGGGAGTTCTCTACAGTACTTC.

This clone has only one observation. V gene TRBV5-1 combines with J gene TRBJ2-5; the D is unclear. The CDR3 has 14 residues. Trimming stripped 2 bases from V and 1 base from J, with 9 bases between. The germline CDR1 and CDR2 sequences are SGHRS and YFSETQ. The CDR3 spells CASSLIVSQETQYF. DNA for the CDR3: TGCGCCAGCAGCTTAATTGTGAGCCAAGAGACCCAGTACTTC.

J is TRBJ2-7 and V is TRBV18, with no clear D. The V end was cut by 3 bases, the J end by 2 bases, with 8 bases between. The CDR3 extends over 13 amino acids. Germline V gene lookup returns CDR1 KGHSH and CDR2 LQKENI. The CDR3 nucleotides read TGTGCCAGCTCACCCTTTAAGGCCTACGAGCAGTACTTC. It specifies CASSPFKAYEQYF.